The present T cell receptor (beta chain) was sequenced within a study of blood T cell repertoires in COVID-19. Study-level information: The United States, Italy and Spain provided the acute and convalescent COVID-19 samples.

The J segment lost 3 bases and the V segment lost 5 bases, leaving 9 bases of the junction unmatched. The CDR3 covers 15 residues. The V gene's germline CDR1 is SGHRS and CDR2 YFSETQ. Recovery meant two consecutive negative NP/OP PCR tests, professional clearance, or resolved symptoms. Measured with immunoSEQ multiplex PCR; TCRdb has only the in-frame clones, and not every one. Of just over 300,000 clones in the sample, around 90% were seen once. This receptor was taken from a woman younger than 30 who had recovered from COVID-19. Material for sequencing was PBMCs or T cells enriched from blood (not recorded which). The V call is TRBV5-1, the J call TRBJ1-2; 8 bases are shared with TRBD1. CDR3 nucleotide sequence: TGCGCCAGCAGGACCGGGACAGGTGCCTACTATGGCTACACCTTC. It encodes CASRTGTGAYYGYTF.